These T cell receptor beta chains were read from a single sample in a study of beta chain features in type 1 diabetes. Produced via immunoSEQ multiplex PCR; TCRdb's table is partial and in-frame only. The sample has roughly 290,000 clones; 7.5% to 9.5% are singletons. The sample consisted of central memory CD4+ T cells from blood. Every receptor here comes from a woman aged 18-30 years in good health. CDR3s include the opening cysteine and the closing phenylalanine or tryptophan. A D gene is named only where the DNA matches it firmly. Clone sizes are given selectively: once, few, many, or a class where the clone is expanded.

D: .
V: TRBV6-1
J: TRBJ2-3
size: .
CDR3: CASSEFSGGRNTQYF
DNA: TGTGCCAGCAGTGAATTTAGCGGCGGAAGAAATACGCAGTATTTT

D: .
V: TRBV18
J: TRBJ1-1
size: .
CDR3: CASSPGATGSSEAFF
DNA: TGTGCCAGCTCACCCGGGGCGACTGGATCATCTGAAGCTTTCTTT

D: .
V: TRBV25-1
J: TRBJ1-1
size: few
CDR3: CASSEQENTEAFF
DNA: TGTGCCAGCAGTGAACAGGAGAACACTGAAGCTTTCTTT

D: .
V: TRBV5-1
J: TRBJ2-4
size: .
CDR3: CASSLRGSQENIQYF
DNA: TGCGCCAGCAGCTTGCGTGGTAGTCAGGAAAACATTCAGTACTTC

D: TRBD1
V: TRBV15
J: TRBJ1-1
size: few
CDR3: CATSRGPGQINTEAFF
DNA: TGTGCCACCAGCAGAGGACCGGGACAGATAAACACTGAAGCTTTCTTT

D: .
V: TRBV29-1
J: TRBJ1-4
size: few
CDR3: CSVRTEGEKLFF
DNA: TGCAGCGTTAGGACCGAAGGTGAAAAACTGTTTTTT

D: .
V: TRBV11-1
J: TRBJ2-3
size: many
CDR3: CASSFGGSGDTQYF
DNA: TGTGCCAGCAGCTTTGGAGGGAGTGGAGATACGCAGTATTTT

D: TRBD1
V: TRBV11-2
J: TRBJ1-4
size: .
CDR3: CASSSYPGQGQKLFF
DNA: TGTGCCAGCAGCTCATACCCGGGACAGGGCCAAAAACTGTTTTTT

D: TRBD2
V: TRBV7-2
J: TRBJ2-1
size: few
CDR3: CASSQTPRRLAYNEQFF
DNA: TGTGCCAGCAGCCAAACCCCTCGACGACTAGCGTACAATGAGCAGTTCTTC

D: TRBD1
V: TRBV5-4
J: TRBJ2-5
size: few
CDR3: CASSLQGARETQYF
DNA: TGTGCCAGCAGCTTGCAGGGGGCTCGGGAGACCCAGTACTTC

D: .
V: TRBV7-2
J: TRBJ1-1
size: .
CDR3: CASSSPTGVNTEAFF
DNA: TGTGCCAGCAGCTCACCGACAGGTGTGAACACTGAAGCTTTCTTT

D: .
V: TRBV7-7
J: TRBJ2-2
size: .
CDR3: CASSQGGTRTGELFF
DNA: TGTGCCAGCAGCCAAGGGGGGACGAGAACCGGGGAGCTGTTTTTT

D: TRBD2
V: TRBV30
J: TRBJ2-1
size: .
CDR3: CAWGGEPAHNEQFF
DNA: TGTGCCTGGGGGGGGGAGCCCGCCCACAATGAGCAGTTCTTC

D: .
V: TRBV11-2
J: TRBJ1-1
size: .
CDR3: CASSFSLTVNTEAFF
DNA: TGTGCCAGCAGCTTCTCCCTGACGGTTAACACTGAAGCTTTCTTT

D: .
V: TRBV5-4
J: TRBJ1-2
size: many
CDR3: CASSPDGNYGYTF
DNA: TGTGCCAGCAGCCCGGACGGTAACTATGGCTACACCTTC

D: .
V: TRBV6-1
J: TRBJ2-3
size: .
CDR3: CASSADRSTDTQYF
DNA: TGTGCCAGCAGTGCAGACCGCAGCACAGATACGCAGTATTTT

D: .
V: TRBV19
J: TRBJ1-5
size: few
CDR3: CAVQGLGSNQPQHF
DNA: TGTGCCGTCCAGGGGCTTGGTTCGAATCAGCCCCAGCATTTT

D: .
V: TRBV9
J: TRBJ1-6
size: .
CDR3: CASTRTLNSPLHF
DNA: TGTGCCAGCACTCGGACCCTTAATTCACCCCTCCACTTT

D: .
V: TRBV13
J: TRBJ2-7
size: many
CDR3: CASSLLFKNYEQYF
DNA: TGTGCCAGCAGCTTACTATTCAAGAACTACGAGCAGTACTTC

D: .
V: TRBV6-6
J: TRBJ2-7
size: few
CDR3: CASSPYTGLEQYF
DNA: TGTGCCAGCAGCCCGTACACAGGGCTGGAGCAGTACTTC

D: .
V: TRBV5-6
J: TRBJ1-4
size: .
CDR3: CASSLTGIATNEKLFF
DNA: TGTGCCAGCAGCTTGACGGGGATCGCAACTAATGAAAAACTGTTTTTT

D: .
V: TRBV4-3
J: TRBJ1-5
size: few
CDR3: CASSQDLTEINQPQHF
DNA: TGCGCCAGCAGCCAAGATTTGACAGAGATCAATCAGCCCCAGCATTTT

D: .
V: TRBV7-2
J: TRBJ2-4
size: few
CDR3: CASSPVGGGKNIQYF
DNA: TGTGCCAGCAGCCCAGTAGGCGGAGGCAAAAACATTCAGTACTTC

D: .
V: TRBV15
J: TRBJ2-7
size: few
CDR3: CATSRDGSLSYEQYF
DNA: TGTGCCACCAGCAGGGACGGTTCCCTCTCCTACGAGCAGTACTTC

D: .
V: TRBV18
J: TRBJ2-1
size: few
CDR3: CASSDKRAENEQFF
DNA: TGTGCCAGCTCAGATAAGAGGGCGGAAAATGAGCAGTTCTTC

D: TRBD1
V: TRBV4-2
J: TRBJ2-1
size: few
CDR3: CASSLAGDSNYNEQFF
DNA: TGTGCCAGCAGCTTGGCTGGGGACAGCAATTACAATGAGCAGTTCTTC

D: .
V: TRBV4-1
J: TRBJ2-1
size: few
CDR3: CASSQGRGTVADEQFF
DNA: TGCGCCAGCAGCCAAGGGAGGGGAACAGTCGCCGATGAGCAGTTCTTC

D: TRBD1
V: TRBV2
J: TRBJ2-1
size: .
CDR3: CASRKEPGQGKSGEQFF
DNA: TGTGCCAGCAGAAAAGAACCGGGACAGGGTAAATCTGGTGAGCAGTTCTTC

D: .
V: TRBV5-4
J: TRBJ2-4
size: many
CDR3: CASSLSARAGQNIQYF
DNA: TGTGCCAGCAGCTTGTCCGCCCGGGCTGGTCAAAACATTCAGTACTTC

D: .
V: TRBV27
J: TRBJ2-5
size: many
CDR3: CASSPPQETQYF
DNA: TGTGCCAGCAGTCCGCCTCAAGAGACCCAGTACTTC

D: .
V: TRBV4-3
J: TRBJ2-3
size: .
CDR3: CASSQENQARGNTDTQYF
DNA: TGCGCCAGCAGCCAAGAAAACCAGGCGCGGGGAAACACAGATACGCAGTATTTT

D: .
V: TRBV15
J: TRBJ1-5
size: few
CDR3: CATSRTRTWGNQPQHF
DNA: TGTGCCACCAGCAGAACTCGAACCTGGGGCAATCAGCCCCAGCATTTT

D: .
V: TRBV19
J: TRBJ2-1
size: .
CDR3: CASSNPGLRLAIYNEQFF
DNA: TGTGCCAGTAGTAACCCAGGCCTAAGGCTAGCGATCTACAATGAGCAGTTCTTC

D: .
V: TRBV18
J: TRBJ2-3
size: few
CDR3: CASSAARTDTQYF
DNA: TGTGCCAGCTCAGCGGCCCGGACAGATACGCAGTATTTT

D: .
V: TRBV13
J: TRBJ2-3
size: .
CDR3: CASIPAGEPTDTQYF
DNA: TGTGCCAGCATCCCCGCCGGGGAACCCACAGATACGCAGTATTTT

D: TRBD1
V: TRBV9
J: TRBJ2-7
size: few
CDR3: CASSQGQRTYEQYF
DNA: TGTGCCAGCAGCCAGGGACAGCGAACCTACGAGCAGTACTTC

D: TRBD1
V: TRBV5-1
J: TRBJ2-7
size: .
CDR3: CASSLGFGGQAYEQYF
DNA: TGCGCCAGCAGCTTGGGGTTTGGGGGACAGGCCTACGAGCAGTACTTC

D: .
V: TRBV5-1
J: TRBJ2-7
size: .
CDR3: CASSLFYNSYEQYF
DNA: TGCGCCAGCAGCTTGTTCTACAACTCCTACGAGCAGTACTTC

D: TRBD2
V: TRBV28
J: TRBJ2-1
size: .
CDR3: CASSPPLAGRSYNEQFF
DNA: TGTGCCAGCAGTCCCCCCCTAGCGGGGAGGTCCTACAATGAGCAGTTCTTC

D: TRBD1
V: TRBV6-6
J: TRBJ2-1
size: .
CDR3: CASRQGSSYNEQFF
DNA: TGTGCCAGCCGACAGGGAAGCTCCTACAATGAGCAGTTCTTC